This TCR beta chain was recorded in a study of neurological immune-mediated disorders. This clonotype showed up just a few times. One entry per CDR3 protein, called by TCRdb with MiXCR from the 5' RACE reads. In the table there are 23,000 or so distinct CDR3 sequences, 10% to 15% of which are singletons. This sequence originates from an older woman with HTLV-1-associated myelopathy (HAM/TSP). The sample taken for sequencing was PBMCs.

The CDR3 bases are TGTGCCAGCAGTCCTGAGTATTCACCCCTCCACTTT. Its protein product is CASSPEYSPLHF. The chain links TRBV2 to TRBJ1-6; no clear D. The germline V gene has CDR1 SNHLY and CDR2 FYNNEI. Trimming shortened V by 5 bases and J by 8 bases, and 7 bases separated the two germline ends. The CDR3 has 12 amino acids. The variable domain in full, with the rest retrieved from reference TRBV2 and TRBJ1-6, is EPEVTQTPSHQVTQMGQEVILRCVPISNHLYFYWYRQILGQKVEFLVSFYNNEISEKSEIFDDQFSVERPDGSNFTLKIRSTKLEDSAMYFCASSPEYSPLHFGNGTRLTVT.